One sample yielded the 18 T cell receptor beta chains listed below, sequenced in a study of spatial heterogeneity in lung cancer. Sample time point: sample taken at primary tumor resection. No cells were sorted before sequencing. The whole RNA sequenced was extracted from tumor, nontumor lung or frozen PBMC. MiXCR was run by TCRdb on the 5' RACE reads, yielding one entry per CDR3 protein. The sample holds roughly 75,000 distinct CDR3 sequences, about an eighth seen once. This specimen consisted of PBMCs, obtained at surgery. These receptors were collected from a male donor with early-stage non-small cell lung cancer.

Written as DNA, the CDR3 is TGTGCCAGCAGCGAGGACAGGGGGCAGCCCCAGCATTTT. Encoded protein: CASSEDRGQPQHF. The chain has TRBV11-2 and TRBJ1-5; 10 bases map to TRBD1. Germline V gives CDR1 SGHAT, CDR2 FQNNGV. The V segment lost 5 bases and the J segment 7 bases; nucleotides outside the gene matches: 2. This CDR3 comprises 13 residues.

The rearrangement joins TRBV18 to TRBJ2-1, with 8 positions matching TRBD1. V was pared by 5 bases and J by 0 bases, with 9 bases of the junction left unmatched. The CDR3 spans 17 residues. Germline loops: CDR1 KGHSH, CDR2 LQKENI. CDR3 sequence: CASSSSDRAGSYNEQFF. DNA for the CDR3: TGTGCCAGCTCATCCTCGGACAGGGCCGGCTCCTACAATGAGCAGTTCTTC.

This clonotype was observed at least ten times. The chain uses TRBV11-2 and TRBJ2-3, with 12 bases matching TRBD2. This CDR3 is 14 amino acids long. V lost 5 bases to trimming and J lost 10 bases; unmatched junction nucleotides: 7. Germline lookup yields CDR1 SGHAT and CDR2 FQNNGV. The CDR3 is CASSDGLAGQSQYF. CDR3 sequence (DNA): TGTGCCAGCAGCGACGGACTAGCGGGGCAGTCGCAGTATTTT.

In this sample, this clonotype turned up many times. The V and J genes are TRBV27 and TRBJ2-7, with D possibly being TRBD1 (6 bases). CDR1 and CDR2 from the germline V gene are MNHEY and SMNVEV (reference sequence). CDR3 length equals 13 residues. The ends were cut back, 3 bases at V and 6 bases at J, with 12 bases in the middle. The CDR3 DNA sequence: TGTGCCAGCAGTTTTTATAACAGGGTCGAGCAGTACTTC. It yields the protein CASSFYNRVEQYF.

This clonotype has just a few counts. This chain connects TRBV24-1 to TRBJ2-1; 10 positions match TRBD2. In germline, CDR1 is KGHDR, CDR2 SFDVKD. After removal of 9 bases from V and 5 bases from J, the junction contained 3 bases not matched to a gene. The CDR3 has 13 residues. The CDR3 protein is CATGGLADNEQFF. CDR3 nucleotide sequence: TGTGCCACCGGAGGACTAGCGGACAATGAGCAGTTCTTC.

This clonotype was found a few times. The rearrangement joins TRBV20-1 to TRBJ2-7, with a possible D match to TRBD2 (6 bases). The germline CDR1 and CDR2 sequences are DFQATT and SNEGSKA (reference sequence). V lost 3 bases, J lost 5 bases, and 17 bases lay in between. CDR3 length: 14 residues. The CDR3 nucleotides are TGCAGTGCTAGTGTCCGGGAGAAGGTCCACGAGCAGTACTTC. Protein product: CSASVREKVHEQYF.

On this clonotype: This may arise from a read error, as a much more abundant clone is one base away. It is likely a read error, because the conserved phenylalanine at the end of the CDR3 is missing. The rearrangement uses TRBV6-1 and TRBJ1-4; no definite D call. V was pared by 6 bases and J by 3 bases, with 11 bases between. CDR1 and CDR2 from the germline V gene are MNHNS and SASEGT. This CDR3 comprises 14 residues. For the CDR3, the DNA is TGTGCCAGCAGATATACAAGCGCTAATGAAAAACTGTTTATT. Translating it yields CASRYTSANEKLFI.

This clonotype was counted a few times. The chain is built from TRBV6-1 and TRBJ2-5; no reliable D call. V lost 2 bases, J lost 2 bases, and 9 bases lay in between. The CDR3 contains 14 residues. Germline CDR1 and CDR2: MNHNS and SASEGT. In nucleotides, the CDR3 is TGTGCCAGCAGTGAACAGTCTTGGCAAGAGACCCAGTACTTC. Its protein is CASSEQSWQETQYF.

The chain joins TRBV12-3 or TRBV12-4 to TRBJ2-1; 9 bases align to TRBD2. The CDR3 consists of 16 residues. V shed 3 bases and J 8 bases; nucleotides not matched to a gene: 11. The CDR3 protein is CASSFLPGLARDEQFF. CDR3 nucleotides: TGTGCCAGCAGTTTCCTACCGGGACTAGCAAGGGATGAGCAGTTCTTC.

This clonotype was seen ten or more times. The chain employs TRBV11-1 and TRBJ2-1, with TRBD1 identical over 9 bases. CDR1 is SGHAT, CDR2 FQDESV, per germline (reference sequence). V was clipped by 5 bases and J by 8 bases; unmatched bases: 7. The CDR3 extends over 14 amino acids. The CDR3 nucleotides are TGTGCCAGCAGCCCCGGGACAGGGTATGATGAGCAGTTCTTC. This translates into CASSPGTGYDEQFF.

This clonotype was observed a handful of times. CDR3 residues: CAWSISRRNIQYF. CDR3 sequence (DNA): TGTGCCTGGAGTATTAGCCGGCGGAACATTCAGTACTTC. The chain carries TRBV30 and TRBJ2-4, with D unresolved. CDR1 GTSNPN and CDR2 SVGIG come from the germline V gene (reference sequence). Trimming removed 2 bases at V and 7 bases at J, with 12 bases between. The CDR3 has 13 amino acids.

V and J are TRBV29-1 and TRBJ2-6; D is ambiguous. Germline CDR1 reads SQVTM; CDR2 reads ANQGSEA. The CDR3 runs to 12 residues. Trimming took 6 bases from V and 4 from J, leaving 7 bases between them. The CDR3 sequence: CSVPGGANVLTF. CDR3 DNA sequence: TGCAGCGTCCCCGGCGGGGCCAACGTCCTGACTTTC.

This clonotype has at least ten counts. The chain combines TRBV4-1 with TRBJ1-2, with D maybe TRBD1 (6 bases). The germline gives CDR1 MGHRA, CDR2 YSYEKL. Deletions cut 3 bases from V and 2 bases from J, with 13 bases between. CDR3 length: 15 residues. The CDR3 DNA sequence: TGCGCCAGCAGCCAGTTTGGACAGCCGAACTATGGCTACACCTTC. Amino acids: CASSQFGQPNYGYTF.

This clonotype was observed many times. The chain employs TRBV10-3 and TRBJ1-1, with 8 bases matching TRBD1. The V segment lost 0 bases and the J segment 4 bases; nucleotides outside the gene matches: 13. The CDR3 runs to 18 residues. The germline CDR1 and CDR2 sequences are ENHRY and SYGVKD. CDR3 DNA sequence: TGTGCCATCAGTGAGTCGATTGGGACAGGAGGGTGGAGCACTGAAGCTTTCTTT. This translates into CAISESIGTGGWSTEAFF.

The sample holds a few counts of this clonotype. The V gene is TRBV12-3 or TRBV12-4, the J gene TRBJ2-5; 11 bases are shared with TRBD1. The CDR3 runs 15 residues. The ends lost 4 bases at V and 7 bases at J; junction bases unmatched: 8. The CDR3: CASSSPPGTGGTQYF. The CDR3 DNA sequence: TGTGCCAGCAGTTCACCCCCGGGGACAGGGGGGACCCAGTACTTC.

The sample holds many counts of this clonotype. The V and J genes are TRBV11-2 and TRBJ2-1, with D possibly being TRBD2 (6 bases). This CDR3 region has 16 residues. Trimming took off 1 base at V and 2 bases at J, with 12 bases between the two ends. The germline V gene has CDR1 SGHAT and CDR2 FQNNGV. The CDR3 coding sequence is TGTGCCAGCAGCTTAGGTCGGGCGGGACCCTACAATGAGCAGTTCTTC. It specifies CASSLGRAGPYNEQFF.

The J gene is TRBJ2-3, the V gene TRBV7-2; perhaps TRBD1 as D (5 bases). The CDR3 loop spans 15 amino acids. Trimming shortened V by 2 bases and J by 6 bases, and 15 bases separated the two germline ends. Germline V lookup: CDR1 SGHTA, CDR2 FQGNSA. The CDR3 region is CASSLRTHSADTQYF. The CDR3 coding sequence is TGTGCCAGCAGCTTAAGGACACACTCCGCTGATACGCAGTATTTT.

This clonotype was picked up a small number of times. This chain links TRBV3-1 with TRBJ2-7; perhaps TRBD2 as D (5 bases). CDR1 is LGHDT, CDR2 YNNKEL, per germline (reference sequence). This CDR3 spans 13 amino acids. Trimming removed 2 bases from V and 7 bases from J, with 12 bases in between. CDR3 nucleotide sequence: TGTGCCAGCAGCCAAATAACTAGTCGGGAGCAGTACTTC. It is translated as CASSQITSREQYF.